These 5 T cell receptor beta chains share one sample of origin, sequenced in a study of blood T cell repertoires in COVID-19. Produced via immunoSEQ multiplex PCR; TCRdb's table is partial and in-frame only. The sample records hundreds of thousands of clones, around four fifths being singletons. Sequenced: peripheral blood. The receptor source for this set is a woman in her forties with active or convalescent COVID-19.

Here the CDR3 reads CASSLNSLSQETQYF. The CDR3 coding sequence is TGTGCCAGCAGCCTAAACAGCCTCAGCCAAGAGACCCAGTACTTC. The chain links TRBV7-7 to TRBJ2-5, with D uncertain. The CDR3 sequence is 15 residues long. V was clipped by 5 bases and J by 1 base, with 14 bases between them. Per the germline V gene, CDR1 is SSHAT and CDR2 is FNYEAQ (reference sequence).

V is TRBV11-3 and J is TRBJ2-3; TRBD2 matches at 10 bases. V lost 1 base, J lost 2 bases, and 6 bases stayed unmatched. This CDR3 is built from 17 residues. The germline gives CDR1 SGHNT, CDR2 YENEEA. Written as DNA, the CDR3 is TGTGCCAGCAGCTTAGGGGCTAGCGGGGGTCACACAGATACGCAGTATTTT. Amino acids: CASSLGASGGHTDTQYF.

V gene TRBV24-1 combines with J gene TRBJ2-1; D possibly corresponds to TRBD2 (6 bases). With 4 bases removed from V and 2 bases from J, the gap between germline ends came to 14 bases. The CDR3 spans 16 residues. The germline V gene has CDR1 KGHDR and CDR2 SFDVKD. The CDR3: CATSDHAGYTYNEQFF. The CDR3 nucleotides are TGTGCCACCAGTGACCACGCGGGGTACACCTACAATGAGCAGTTCTTC.

V usage is TRBV9 and J usage is TRBJ1-2, with 9 bases aligning to TRBD1. V dropped 0 bases and J dropped 8; count of bases not matched to a gene: 8. Germline V lookup: CDR1 SGDLS, CDR2 YYNGEE. This CDR3 contains 15 residues. CDR3 bases: TGTGCCAGCAGCGTAGATCTGGACAGGGGAGGCGGCTACACCTTC. This translates into CASSVDLDRGGGYTF.

The rearrangement uses TRBV5-1 and TRBJ2-6; a possible D gene is TRBD2 (5 bases). Germline CDR1 SGHRS, CDR2 YFSETQ. Trimming cost V 9 bases and J 0 bases, with 7 bases left between them. This CDR3 spans 13 amino acids. This CDR3 reads CATAGSGANVLTF. The CDR3 nucleotides read TGCGCCACCGCGGGCTCTGGGGCCAACGTCCTGACTTTC.